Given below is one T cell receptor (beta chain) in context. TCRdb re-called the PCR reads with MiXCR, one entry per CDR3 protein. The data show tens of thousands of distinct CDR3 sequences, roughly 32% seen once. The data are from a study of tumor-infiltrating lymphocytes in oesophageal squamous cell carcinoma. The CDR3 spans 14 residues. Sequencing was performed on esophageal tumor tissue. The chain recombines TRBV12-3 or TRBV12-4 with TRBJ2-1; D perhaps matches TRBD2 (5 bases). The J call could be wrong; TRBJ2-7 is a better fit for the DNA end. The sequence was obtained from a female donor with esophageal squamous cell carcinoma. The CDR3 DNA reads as TGTGCCAGCAGTTTAGCGACCGCGGGCTACGAGCAGTACTTC. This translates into CASSLATAGYEQYF.